This T cell receptor beta chain was recorded in a study of blood T cell repertoires in COVID-19. There are 16 residues in the CDR3. Looked up from germline, CDR1 is SGHRS and CDR2 is YFSETQ. The V gene lost 2 bases and the J gene lost 2 bases, with 15 bases spanning the gap. The protocol was immunoSEQ multiplex PCR, while the TCRdb copy is restricted to in-frame clones and leaves out a portion. Of some 66,000 clones listed, 86% are singletons. The origin of this receptor is a man aged 45-65 years with active COVID-19. Sequenced input: peripheral blood. This rearrangement joins TRBV5-1 to TRBJ2-3; a weak D match, TRBD1 (5 bases). The CDR3 region is CASSFLGADATDTQYF. In DNA, the CDR3 is TGCGCCAGCAGCTTCCTTGGGGCGGATGCCACAGATACGCAGTATTTT.